The 27 T cell receptor beta chains presented below share a single source sample, sequenced in a study of T cell repertoires in cytomegalovirus infection. TCRdb re-derived calls from the reads in MiXCR, one entry per CDR3 protein. The sample shows roughly 78,000 distinct CDR3 sequences, approximately 40% of them seen only once. Which antigens these TCRs recognize remains unknown. The sequencing used CD8+ T cells from cultured PBMCs, collected from culture after CMV antigen stimulation. These receptors were taken from a human donor in good health (CMV status not recorded). Some clones in this sample may be carry-over from other donors' samples.

This clonotype turned up a few times. This chain connects TRBV11-2 to TRBJ2-3; 8 positions match TRBD1. CDR1 and CDR2 from the germline V gene are SGHAT and FQNNGV. There are 14 residues in the CDR3. The J segment lost 2 bases and the V segment lost 5 bases, leaving 3 bases of the junction unmatched. In DNA form, the CDR3 reads TGTGCCAGCAGCACAGGGGGTTACACAGATACGCAGTATTTT. This encodes CASSTGGYTDTQYF.

The genes are TRBV5-1 and TRBJ1-2, with a possible D match to TRBD1 (5 bases). CDR1 SGHRS and CDR2 YFSETQ come from the germline V gene. V lost 2 bases to trimming and J lost 5 bases, with 10 bases between them. This CDR3 region has 13 residues. The CDR3 loop reads CASSFGGEYGYTF. CDR3 DNA: TGCGCCAGCAGCTTCGGAGGGGAGTATGGCTACACCTTC. Variable domain in full (rest from reference TRBV5-1 and TRBJ1-2): KAGVTQTPRYLIKTRGQQVTLSCSPISGHRSVSWYQQTPGQGLQFLFEYFSETQRNKGNFPGRFSGRQFSNSRSEMNVSTLELGDSALYLCASSFGGEYGYTFGSGTRLTVV.

The rearrangement uses TRBV20-1 and TRBJ1-2, with a weak D call TRBD1 (5 bases). Trimming shortened V by 0 bases and J by 6 bases, and 23 bases separated the two germline ends. This CDR3 has 17 residues. Germline V CDR1 and CDR2: DFQATT, SNEGSKA (reference sequence). In DNA form, the CDR3 reads TGCAGTGCTAGAGATTACGAAATGGGGGGGGTTGTTCATGGCTACACCTTC. Translated: CSARDYEMGGVVHGYTF.

This clonotype was recorded a few times. This chain joins TRBV11-3 and TRBJ1-3; D is ambiguous. CDR1 and CDR2 from the germline V gene are SGHNT and YENEEA. Trimming removed 1 base at V and 0 bases at J, with 10 bases between. This CDR3 region has 16 residues. The CDR3 loop is CASSLADISSGNTIYF. The CDR3 DNA reads TGTGCCAGCAGCTTAGCCGACATCAGCTCTGGAAACACCATATATTTT.

The chain uses TRBV7-9 and TRBJ2-1; tentative D call: TRBD2 (7 bases). Trimming cost V 5 bases and J 0 bases, with 11 bases left between them. Per the germline V gene, CDR1 is SEHNR and CDR2 is FQNEAQ (reference sequence). The CDR3 consists of 15 residues. In DNA, the CDR3 is TGTGCCAGCAGCCAAGGGGGGGGCTCCTACAATGAGCAGTTCTTC. Encoded protein: CASSQGGGSYNEQFF.

The chain joins TRBV7-9 to TRBJ1-3; the D gene is possibly TRBD1 (6 bases). From germline, CDR1 is SEHNR and CDR2 FQNEAQ (reference sequence). Trimming removed 1 base from V and 0 bases from J, with 10 bases in between. CDR3 length: 16 residues. CDR3 sequence (DNA): TGTGCCAGCAGCTTAGGAGGGACACGCTCTGGAAACACCATATATTTT. This encodes CASSLGGTRSGNTIYF.

The V and J genes are TRBV3-1 and TRBJ2-7; D might be TRBD1 (6 bases). CDR1 and CDR2 (germline): LGHDT, YNNKEL (reference sequence). The length of the CDR3 is 16 residues. V was trimmed by 3 bases and J by 3 bases, leaving 18 bases between them. CDR3 region: CASSQGARRLNYEQYF. The CDR3 DNA reads as TGTGCCAGCAGCCAGGGGGCTAGAAGGTTAAACTACGAGCAGTACTTC.

A few counts support this clonotype. The chain uses TRBV5-6 and TRBJ1-2, with a weak D call TRBD1 (5 bases). The CDR3 sequence is 14 residues long. Germline assignment: CDR1 SGHDT and CDR2 YYEEEE. V was cut by 1 base and J by 8 bases, with 15 bases left in between. CDR3 bases: TGTGCCAGCAGCTTGTTCCAGGGATTATGGGGCTACACCTTC. It encodes CASSLFQGLWGYTF.

This chain links TRBV2 with TRBJ2-7; weak D call: TRBD1 (5 bases). V was cut by 3 bases and J by 3 bases, with 9 bases left in between. The CDR3 totals 13 residues. Germline V CDR1 and CDR2: SNHLY, FYNNEI. The CDR3 nucleotides read TGTGCCAGCAGTGATCCAGGGATCTACGAGCAGTACTTC. It yields the protein CASSDPGIYEQYF. Variable domain in full (rest from reference TRBV2 and TRBJ2-7): EPEVTQTPSHQVTQMGQEVILRCVPISNHLYFYWYRQILGQKVEFLVSFYNNEISEKSEIFDDQFSVERPDGSNFTLKIRSTKLEDSAMYFCASSDPGIYEQYFGPGTRLTVT.

The rearrangement uses TRBV27 and TRBJ2-5; 7 bases fit TRBD1. Germline loops: CDR1 MNHEY, CDR2 SMNVEV (reference sequence). Trimming took 1 base from V and 3 from J; bases not matched to a gene: 11. The CDR3 has 17 amino acids. The CDR3: CASSLYPPGQIEETQYF. CDR3 DNA: TGTGCCAGCAGTTTATACCCCCCGGGACAGATAGAAGAGACCCAGTACTTC.

This clonotype was counted between two and nine times. The chain combines TRBV3-1 with TRBJ2-4, with 8 bases identical to TRBD2. The CDR3 has 16 residues. Germline V lookup: CDR1 LGHDT, CDR2 YNNKEL (reference sequence). V dropped 3 bases and J dropped 0; count of bases not matched to a gene: 4. Here the CDR3 reads CASSQVSGEAKNIQYF. CDR3 nucleotides: TGTGCCAGCAGCCAGGTTAGCGGGGAAGCCAAAAACATTCAGTACTTC.

This clonotype was picked up a small number of times. The rearrangement uses TRBV7-4 and TRBJ1-5; no firm D call. The CDR3 extends over 12 amino acids. The V end was cut by 5 bases, the J end by 7 bases, with 9 bases between. Germline loops: CDR1 SGHVT, CDR2 SQSDAQ. CDR3: CASSRSSQPQHF. DNA for the CDR3: TGTGCCAGCAGCCGATCGTCGCAGCCCCAGCATTTT.

The rearrangement uses TRBV11-2 and TRBJ2-1; D gene unclear. Trimming removed 0 bases at V and 0 bases at J, with 15 bases between. The CDR3 extends over 18 amino acids. The V gene's germline CDR1 is SGHAT and CDR2 FQNNGV. The CDR3 reads CASSLDVLGWSSYNEQFF. The CDR3 DNA reads TGTGCCAGCAGCTTAGACGTGCTGGGTTGGAGCTCCTACAATGAGCAGTTCTTC.

This clonotype was detected a few times. The chain couples TRBV19 to TRBJ2-6; D perhaps matches TRBD1 (5 bases). The germline V and J ends were trimmed by 7 bases and 5 bases, with 9 bases remaining between them. The CDR3 length is 13 residues. The germline CDR1 and CDR2 sequences are LNHDA and SQIVND (reference sequence). CDR3 residues: CASTSGRANVLTF. The CDR3 nucleotides read TGTGCCAGTACCTCAGGGAGGGCCAACGTCCTGACTTTC.

The chain links TRBV12-3 or TRBV12-4 to TRBJ2-1; TRBD1 aligns across 11 bases. The CDR3 length is 14 residues. The trim removed 7 bases at V and 6 bases at J, leaving 5 bases unmatched. The CDR3, as DNA: TGTGCCAGCACCCTAGGGACAGGGGGCAATGAGCAGTTCTTC. Protein: CASTLGTGGNEQFF.

This clonotype came up a few times. The chain links TRBV7-3 to TRBJ2-7, with 7 bases lining up with TRBD1. The germline V gene encodes CDR1 SGHTA and CDR2 FQGTGA. The CDR3 is 14 amino acids. Trimming removed 5 bases from V and 3 bases from J; junction bases left unmatched: 7. CDR3 amino acids: CASSLRDRDYEQYF. For the CDR3, the DNA is TGTGCCAGCAGCCTTCGAGACAGGGACTACGAGCAGTACTTC.

This clonotype showed up just a few times. This chain connects TRBV11-3 to TRBJ1-1; D unresolved. Germline lookup yields CDR1 SGHNT and CDR2 YENEEA. V lost 2 bases and J lost 1, with 8 bases in between. The CDR3 is made up of 14 amino acids. DNA of the CDR3: TGTGCCAGCAGCTTATCATCGGAGAACACTGAAGCTTTCTTT. Protein sequence: CASSLSSENTEAFF.

This clonotype was counted at least ten times. The gene calls are TRBV14 and TRBJ2-7; D perhaps matches TRBD1 (6 bases). Trimming stripped 5 bases from V and 4 bases from J, with 18 bases between. Germline CDR1 SGHDN, CDR2 FVKESK. This CDR3 has 15 residues. This CDR3 is CASSDLQGSTYEQYF. In nucleotides, the CDR3 is TGTGCCAGCAGCGACCTACAGGGAAGTACGTACGAGCAGTACTTC.

The V call is TRBV6-5, the J call TRBJ1-1; tentative D call: TRBD1 (5 bases). The V end was cut by 8 bases, the J end by 7 bases, with 20 bases between. The CDR3 loop spans 14 amino acids. Looked up from germline, CDR1 is MNHEY and CDR2 is SVGAGI. CDR3 in amino acids: CASGTGLGLIEAFF. The DNA for the CDR3 is TGTGCCAGCGGTACGGGACTCGGCCTGATTGAAGCTTTCTTT.

A few counts support this clonotype. This rearrangement joins TRBV7-6 to TRBJ2-1; the match to TRBD2 covers 13 bases. After removal of 2 bases from V and 2 bases from J, the junction contained 0 bases not matched to a gene. The CDR3 is made up of 16 amino acids. Germline-derived CDR1 and CDR2 are SGHVS and FNYEAQ. The CDR3: CASSLTSGGAYNEQFF. In nucleotides, the CDR3 is TGTGCCAGCAGCTTAACTAGCGGGGGGGCCTACAATGAGCAGTTCTTC.

As regards this clonotype: This may arise from a read error, as a much more abundant clone is one base away. The CDR3 loop is CASKGSLEGTSCNEQFF. The CDR3 DNA reads as TGTGCCAGCAAGGGCTCCCTAGAGGGAACCTCCTGCAATGAGCAGTTCTTC. This chain joins TRBV7-8 and TRBJ2-1; possible D gene TRBD2, 5 bases. CDR3 length: 17 residues. Germline CDR1 SGHVS, CDR2 FQNEAQ.

In this sample, this clonotype turned up a few times. V usage is TRBV6-5 and J usage is TRBJ2-2; TRBD2 aligns across 10 bases. The V segment lost 3 bases and the J segment 6 bases; nucleotides outside the gene matches: 4. This CDR3 comprises 15 residues. The germline V gene has CDR1 MNHEY and CDR2 SVGAGI. As DNA, the CDR3 is TGTGCCAGCAGTTATCGAGCGGGGGGGCCCGGGGAGCTGTTTTTT. Amino acids: CASSYRAGGPGELFF.

In DNA, the CDR3 is TGCGCCAGCAGCCCGACAGGTTTAGGCTACACCTTC. Translated, it gives CASSPTGLGYTF. The chain employs TRBV4-1 and TRBJ1-2; D may be TRBD1 (6 bases). CDR3 size: 12 residues. Trimming took 4 bases from V and 8 from J, leaving 11 bases between them. From germline, CDR1 is MGHRA and CDR2 YSYEKL.

This chain connects TRBV6-2 or TRBV6-3 to TRBJ2-5, with TRBD1 matching 8 bases. The CDR3 covers 18 residues. J was trimmed by 5 bases and V by 7 bases; bases with no gene match: 21. CDR1 is MNHEY and CDR2 is SVGEGT in the germline V gene. The CDR3 DNA follows: TGTGCCAGCAAGAGTCCAACAGACAAGACAGGGGTGAGGGAGACCCAGTACTTC. Protein: CASKSPTDKTGVRETQYF.

The CDR3 loop reads CASSFRGLNYGYTF. The CDR3 DNA reads as TGTGCCAGCAGCTTTCGGGGGCTGAACTATGGCTACACCTTC. V gene TRBV5-4 combines with J gene TRBJ1-2; TRBD1 is a possible D gene (6 bases). In germline, CDR1 is SGHNT, CDR2 YYREEE (reference sequence). Trimming cost V 2 bases and J 2 bases, with 10 bases left between them. The CDR3 is 14 amino acids. Full variable domain (missing parts from reference TRBV5-4 and TRBJ1-2): ETGVTQSPTHLIKTRGQQVTLRCSSQSGHNTVSWYQQALGQGPQFIFQYYREEENGRGNFPPRFSGLQFPNYSSELNVNALELDDSALYLCASSFRGLNYGYTFGSGTRLTVV.

CDR3 sequence (DNA): TGTGCCAGCAGTTTTGGGCAGGGGATTTACGGCTACACCTTC. Protein: CASSFGQGIYGYTF. This chain uses TRBV27 with TRBJ1-2; possibly TRBD1 for D (6 bases). The V gene lost 3 bases and the J gene lost 8 bases, with 16 bases spanning the gap. Germline V gene data show CDR1 as MNHEY and CDR2 as SMNVEV (reference sequence). The CDR3 covers 14 residues.

This clonotype has a handful of counts. The genes are TRBV6-5 and TRBJ2-1, with 8 bases fitting TRBD1. Germline loops: CDR1 MNHEY, CDR2 SVGAGI. The junction had 5 bases not matched to a gene; V was cut back by 1 base and J by 3 bases. The CDR3 is 16 amino acids. CDR3 loop: CASSYLGDRLYNEQFF. The DNA for the CDR3 is TGTGCCAGCAGTTACTTAGGGGACAGGCTCTACAATGAGCAGTTCTTC.